Below, 9 T cell receptor beta chains from the same sample are listed, as sequenced in a study of early T cells in non-severe SARS-CoV-2 infection. TCRdb ran MiXCR on the 5' RACE reads and lists one entry per CDR3 protein. The profile shows under 35,000 distinct CDR3 sequences, roughly 2.8% of them singletons. The sequenced sample consisted of whole blood. Receptors were obtained from an adult who was a healthcare worker with PCR-confirmed SARS-CoV-2 infection or an uninfected control (not recorded which).

This clonotype was observed many times. The chain links TRBV20-1 to TRBJ2-5, with 8 nucleotides matching TRBD1. This CDR3 is 21 amino acids long. CDR1 is DFQATT, CDR2 SNEGSKA, per germline (reference sequence). The V gene end was trimmed by 0 bases and the J gene end by 7 bases; junction bases not matched to a gene: 28. CDR3 amino acids: CSARDNSARGTGAGLSGTQYF. As DNA, the CDR3 is TGCAGTGCTAGAGATAATTCCGCCCGCGGGACAGGCGCAGGGTTGTCAGGGACCCAGTACTTC.

There are many counts of this clonotype. For the CDR3, the DNA is TGTGCCAGCAGCCTCTGGGGACAGAAAGAGACCCAGTACTTC. The encoded protein is CASSLWGQKETQYF. This chain connects TRBV3-1 to TRBJ2-5, with 7 bases matching TRBD1. CDR1 and CDR2 (germline): LGHDT, YNNKEL (reference sequence). CDR3 length: 14 residues. J gave up 3 bases and V 4 bases, and 5 bases lay outside the gene matches.

In its sample, this clonotype was seen many times. The V and J genes are TRBV6-5 and TRBJ2-3; 9 nucleotides agree with TRBD1. In germline, CDR1 is MNHEY, CDR2 SVGAGI. Germline trimming cut 6 bases from V and 5 bases from J; bases unmatched to any gene: 3. This CDR3 comprises 13 residues. CDR3 sequence: CASRGQGLDTQYF. Written as DNA, the CDR3 is TGTGCCAGCAGGGGACAGGGCTTAGATACGCAGTATTTT.

This clonotype was counted at least ten times. J is TRBJ2-6 and V is TRBV7-2, with 8 bases lining up with TRBD1. Trimming took 7 bases from V and 4 from J; bases not matched to a gene: 6. Germline values: CDR1 SGHTA, CDR2 FQGNSA. The CDR3 runs 15 residues. Here the CDR3 reads CASTTGAEGANVLTF. Written as DNA, the CDR3 is TGTGCCAGCACGACAGGGGCGGAAGGGGCCAACGTCCTGACTTTC.

The sample holds many counts of this clonotype. This rearrangement joins TRBV14 to TRBJ1-1; D is ambiguous. The germline V and J ends were trimmed by 1 base and 8 bases, with 20 bases remaining between them. Germline V gene lookup returns CDR1 SGHDN and CDR2 FVKESK. This CDR3 has 16 residues. This CDR3 is CASSQGLSRLGTEAFF. As DNA, the CDR3 is TGTGCCAGCAGCCAAGGGTTGTCTCGGCTGGGAACAGAAGCTTTCTTT.

The table lists this clonotype with many counts. The chain recombines TRBV6-1 with TRBJ1-4; D is ambiguous. Germline CDR1 MNHNS, CDR2 SASEGT. With 2 bases removed from V and 8 bases from J, the gap between germline ends came to 18 bases. The CDR3 extends over 16 amino acids. The DNA of the CDR3 is TGTGCCAGCAGTGAACATGTGGCCGCCTCGAGCGAAAAACTGTTTTTT. It yields the protein CASSEHVAASSEKLFF.

This clonotype was seen ten or more times. V and J are TRBV2 and TRBJ1-1, with unresolved D. Germline V CDR1 and CDR2: SNHLY, FYNNEI. V was pared by 1 base and J by 8 bases, with 11 bases between. The CDR3 totals 13 residues. The CDR3 sequence is CASSEEVGGEAFF. CDR3 bases: TGTGCCAGCAGTGAAGAGGTCGGCGGGGAAGCTTTCTTT.

Ten or more counts support this clonotype. This chain connects TRBV21-1 to TRBJ2-7. TRBV21-1 is given as a pseudogene. The CDR3 sequence is 14 residues long. In DNA form, the CDR3 reads TGTGCCAGCAGCAAAGTACAGAGCTCCTACGAGCAGTACGTC. Its translation: CASSKVQSSYEQYV.

The sample holds many counts of this clonotype. V gene TRBV3-1 combines with J gene TRBJ1-2, with D possibly matching TRBD1 (5 bases). In germline, CDR1 is LGHDT, CDR2 YNNKEL (reference sequence). V dropped 3 bases and J dropped 4 bases, with 12 bases sitting between them. The CDR3 covers 14 residues. This CDR3 reads CASSQNRNSYGYTF. Written as DNA, the CDR3 is TGTGCCAGCAGCCAGAACAGGAATTCCTATGGCTACACCTTC. The full variable domain, completed using reference TRBV3-1 and TRBJ1-2, is DTAVSQTPKYLVTQMGNDKSIKCEQNLGHDTMYWYKQDSKKFLKIMFSYNNKELIINETVPNRFSPKSPDKAHLNLHINSLELGDSAVYFCASSQNRNSYGYTFGSGTRLTVV.